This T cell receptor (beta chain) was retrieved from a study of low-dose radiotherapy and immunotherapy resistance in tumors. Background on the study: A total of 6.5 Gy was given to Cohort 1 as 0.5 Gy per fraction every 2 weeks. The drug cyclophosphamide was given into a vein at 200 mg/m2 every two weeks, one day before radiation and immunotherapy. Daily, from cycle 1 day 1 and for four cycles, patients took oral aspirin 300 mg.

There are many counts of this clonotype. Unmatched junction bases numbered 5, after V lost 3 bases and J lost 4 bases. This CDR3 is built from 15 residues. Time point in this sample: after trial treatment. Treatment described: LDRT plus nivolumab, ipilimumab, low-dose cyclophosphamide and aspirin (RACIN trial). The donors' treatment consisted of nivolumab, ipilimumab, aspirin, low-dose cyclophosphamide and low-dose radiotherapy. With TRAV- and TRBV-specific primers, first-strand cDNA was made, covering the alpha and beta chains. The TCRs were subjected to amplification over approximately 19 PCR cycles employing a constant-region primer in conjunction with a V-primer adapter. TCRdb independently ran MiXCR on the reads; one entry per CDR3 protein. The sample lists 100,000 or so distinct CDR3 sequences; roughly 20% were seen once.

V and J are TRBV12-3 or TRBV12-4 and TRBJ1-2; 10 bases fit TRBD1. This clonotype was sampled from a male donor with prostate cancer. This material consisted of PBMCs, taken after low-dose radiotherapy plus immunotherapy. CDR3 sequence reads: CASSFGTGVSYGYTF. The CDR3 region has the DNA TGTGCCAGCAGTTTCGGGACAGGGGTTTCCTATGGCTACACCTTC.